There are a few counts of the clone carrying this TCR beta chain. Its antigen is undetermined. With a J-beta primer mix and a sample-barcoded 5' primer, a second PCR ran 7 to 11 cycles. CDR3-containing paired-end reads numbered at least 3 million in each sample. TCRdb ran MiXCR on the 5' RACE reads and lists one entry per CDR3 protein. This sample yields roughly 1.7 million distinct CDR3 sequences, of which roughly a third are seen a single time; about 11% belongs to the top ten. The germline CDR1 and CDR2 sequences are DFQATT and SNEGSKA (reference sequence). Trimming cost V 5 bases and J 0 bases, with 18 bases left between them. The CDR3 totals 16 residues. These data are taken from a study of blood T cells in healthy people across ages. Study observations and caveats: The authors considered diversity estimates from one million T cells to be underestimates.

The chain has TRBV20-1 and TRBJ2-3; D perhaps matches TRBD2 (6 bases). The clonotype was recovered from a woman aged 25-40 years in good health. Sequencing was performed on blood. The CDR3 DNA follows: TGCAGTGCTGATACGGGGGACCGTGCTAGCACAGATACGCAGTATTTT. Its translation is CSADTGDRASTDTQYF.